This T cell receptor beta chain was recorded in a study of OX40 agonist ivuxolimab in advanced cancers. On the study more broadly: Enrolled patients in dose escalation had cancers that were hepatocellular carcinoma, melanoma, renal cell or head and neck cancer. Therapy given before enrollment (anti-PD-1, anti-PD-L1 or anti-CTLA-4) was allowed, and 40% to 50% had some.

Note on this clone: The antigen is unknown.

Assay: immunoSEQ multiplex PCR; the TCRdb copy retains only in-frame clones and omits some. The sample holds just under 75,000 clones; about 94% are singletons and the top ten take 0.4% to 0.5%. Overall study findings and caveats: Both blood CD4+ and CD8+ T cells showed clonal growth by week 6 at 0.1 to 3.0 mg/kg.

V lost 2 bases, J lost 7 bases, and 14 bases lay in between. Germline V CDR1 and CDR2: KGHSH, LQKENI. This CDR3 contains 15 residues. This sequence joins TRBV18 and TRBJ1-4; D unresolved. The starting material was CD4+ or CD8+ T cells sorted from blood, obtained in a trial of the OX40 agonist ivuxolimab. The sequence was collected from an adult with an advanced solid tumor such as melanoma, head and neck, liver or kidney cancer. The CDR3: CASSPARGVGEKLFF. CDR3 in DNA: TGTGCCAGCTCACCAGCTCGAGGAGTGGGTGAAAAACTGTTTTTT.